The rows below give T cell receptor beta chains drawn from one sample of a study of shared clonotypes between healthy human individuals. The assay was immunoSEQ multiplex PCR, and TCRdb's table has in-frame clones only and misses some. The table lists 2 million to 2.5 million clones, 92% of them singletons. Sequenced input: naive CD4+ T cells from PBMCs. These TCRs come from a man in his late teens or twenties in good health. Some clones in this sample may be carry-over from other donors' samples. CDR3s include the opening cysteine and the closing phenylalanine or tryptophan. Fields, in order: V gene, clone size, D gene, J gene, CDR3 protein, CDR3 DNA. A D gene is named only where the DNA matches it firmly. Clone sizes are given selectively: once, few, many, or a class where the clone is expanded.

TRBV5-4	.	.	TRBJ1-1	CASSPTGQRNTEAFF	TGTGCCAGCAGCCCTACGGGGCAGCGGAACACTGAAGCTTTCTTT
TRBV5-1	once	.	TRBJ1-1	CASSPQGHQGFTEAFF	TGCGCCAGCAGCCCACAGGGCCACCAGGGCTTCACTGAAGCTTTCTTT
TRBV19	.	.	TRBJ2-2	CATPSDGYTGELFF	TGTGCCACCCCCAGCGACGGGTACACCGGGGAGCTGTTTTTT
TRBV2	.	TRBD2	TRBJ2-2	CASTLGLAGVGELFF	TGTGCCAGCACTCTGGGACTAGCGGGAGTCGGGGAGCTGTTTTTT
TRBV5-1	.	.	TRBJ1-1	CASSPQGESAEAFF	TGCGCCAGCAGCCCACAGGGAGAGTCCGCTGAAGCTTTCTTT
TRBV28	.	.	TRBJ1-3	CASTRPNGNTIYF	TGTGCCAGCACCCGCCCCAATGGAAACACCATATATTTT
TRBV11-3	.	.	TRBJ2-5	CASSSGQQETQYF	TGTGCCAGCAGCTCTGGACAGCAAGAGACCCAGTACTTC
TRBV7-9	.	TRBD1	TRBJ1-2	CASSPGQGNYGYTF	TGTGCCAGCAGCCCAGGACAGGGCAATTATGGCTACACCTTC
TRBV4-1	.	.	TRBJ2-2	CASSQHDSTGELFF	TGCGCCAGCAGCCAGCACGACAGCACCGGGGAGCTGTTTTTT
TRBV6-5	.	.	TRBJ2-7	CASTDPGLNSYEQYF	TGTGCCAGCACCGACCCGGGACTCAACTCCTACGAGCAGTACTTC
TRBV5-1	.	.	TRBJ2-5	CASSLVATQETQYF	TGCGCCAGCAGCTTGGTAGCGACCCAAGAGACCCAGTACTTC
TRBV28	.	TRBD1	TRBJ1-5	CASRGQVGFYQPQHF	TGTGCCAGCAGGGGACAGGTTGGGTTTTACCAGCCCCAGCATTTT
TRBV6-5	.	TRBD1	TRBJ2-7	CASARDRRSYEQYF	TGTGCCAGTGCCCGGGACAGACGCTCCTACGAGCAGTACTTC
TRBV4-1	.	.	TRBJ1-5	CASSQRDGAGQPQHF	TGCGCCAGCAGCCAAAGAGACGGGGCTGGTCAGCCCCAGCATTTT
TRBV18	.	.	TRBJ1-2	CASSPAQRATFRRGGYTF	TGTGCCAGCTCACCTGCACAACGGGCCACATTTCGACGGGGTGGCTACACCTTC
TRBV18	.	.	TRBJ2-7	CASSPREITYEQYF	TGTGCCAGCTCACCAAGGGAAATAACCTACGAGCAGTACTTC
TRBV28	.	TRBD1	TRBJ2-7	CASLGTGSHEQYF	TGTGCCAGCTTGGGGACAGGGTCTCACGAGCAGTACTTC
TRBV4-3	.	TRBD1	TRBJ2-1	CASSQLDRYNEQFF	TGCGCCAGCAGCCAACTGGACAGGTACAATGAGCAGTTCTTC
TRBV5-6	.	.	TRBJ2-4	CASSSRTVKAKNIQYF	TGTGCCAGCAGCTCCCGGACAGTAAAAGCCAAAAACATTCAGTACTTC
TRBV28	.	TRBD1	TRBJ1-1	CASSLSRGTTEAFF	TGTGCCAGCAGTCTATCCAGGGGGACCACTGAAGCTTTCTTT
TRBV30	.	TRBD1	TRBJ2-7	CAWTRDRLSASEQYF	TGTGCCTGGACCCGGGACAGGCTAAGCGCGAGCGAGCAGTACTTC
TRBV9	.	.	TRBJ1-5	CASSRTQGRDNQPQHF	TGTGCCAGCAGCCGAACTCAGGGGAGGGACAATCAGCCCCAGCATTTT
TRBV6-5	.	.	TRBJ2-5	CASSSSTSGVGSTQYF	TGTGCCAGCAGTTCGTCGACTAGTGGGGTAGGGTCGACCCAGTACTTC
TRBV18	.	.	TRBJ2-6	CASSPIGSGANVLTF	TGTGCCAGCTCACCAATCGGGTCTGGGGCCAACGTCCTGACTTTC
TRBV5-1	.	TRBD1	TRBJ2-1	CASSPGQGAREQFF	TGCGCCAGCAGCCCGGGACAGGGGGCGCGAGAGCAGTTCTTC
TRBV30	.	.	TRBJ1-5	CAWSRDTNQPQHF	TGTGCCTGGAGTAGGGACACCAATCAGCCCCAGCATTTT
TRBV4-2	.	TRBD2	TRBJ2-7	CASSQGPSGSGNEQYF	TGTGCCAGCAGCCAAGGGCCTAGCGGGAGTGGAAACGAGCAGTACTTC
TRBV19	few	.	TRBJ1-5	CASRATPIYSNQPQHF	TGTGCCAGTAGGGCAACACCTATCTATAGCAATCAGCCCCAGCATTTT
TRBV19	.	.	TRBJ1-2	CASSTPGLHDGYTF	TGTGCCAGTAGTACACCCGGGCTGCACGATGGCTACACCTTC
TRBV30	.	TRBD1	TRBJ2-1	CAGLSGTVYNEQFF	TGTGCCGGACTTTCCGGGACAGTGTACAATGAGCAGTTCTTC
TRBV7-9	few	.	TRBJ1-1	CASSLMSANTEAFF	TGTGCCAGCAGCTTAATGTCTGCGAACACTGAAGCTTTCTTT
TRBV29-1	.	.	TRBJ2-2	CSAPGPANTGELFF	TGCAGCGCCCCGGGGCCGGCGAACACCGGGGAGCTGTTTTTT